This T cell receptor (beta chain) emerged from a study of cytomegalovirus exposure and HLA in healthy donors. V dropped 3 bases and J dropped 2; count of bases not matched to a gene: 3. Germline V gene sequence: CDR1 SGHDT, CDR2 YYEEEE. This CDR3 is 14 amino acids long. The PCR used 60 Vbeta and 13 Jbeta primers. The data were produced by immunoSEQ multiplex PCR, yet TCRdb's version contains in-frame clones alone and is incomplete. The table lists around 100,000 clones, approximately 60% of them singletons. Sequencing was performed on PBMCs. The sequence derives from a woman aged 25 to 39 in good health and CMV-seronegative. The chain carries TRBV5-6 and TRBJ1-1; TRBD1 aligns across 8 bases. The CDR3: CASSSGGRNTEAFF. The CDR3 DNA is TGTGCCAGCAGCTCAGGGGGCAGAAACACTGAAGCTTTCTTT.